A single sample is the source of the 2 T cell receptor beta chains below, sequenced in a study of cytotoxic CD8 clonotypes in ibrutinib-treated CLL. Measured with immunoSEQ multiplex PCR; TCRdb has only the in-frame clones, and not every one. The table shows some 200,000 clones, with nearly 80% occurring only once. Sequencing used PBMCs, obtained after 12 months of ibrutinib treatment. The receptor source for this set is a human donor with chronic lymphocytic leukemia.

The chain uses TRBV27 and TRBJ2-2; TRBD1 aligns across 11 bases. V lost 6 bases, J lost 5 bases, and 8 bases stayed unmatched. The CDR3 is made up of 16 amino acids. Germline V gene data show CDR1 as MNHEY and CDR2 as SMNVEV (reference sequence). The CDR3 region is CASSPGTGGLTGELFF. The CDR3, as DNA: TGTGCCAGCAGCCCCGGGACAGGGGGATTAACCGGGGAGCTGTTTTTT.

V and J are TRBV6-5 and TRBJ1-2; D is ambiguous. There are 13 residues in the CDR3. Trimming took off 0 bases at V and 6 bases at J, with 8 bases between the two ends. Germline V CDR1 and CDR2: MNHEY, SVGAGI. The CDR3 region is CASSYSASHGYTF. The CDR3 DNA sequence: TGTGCCAGCAGTTACTCGGCATCGCATGGCTACACCTTC.